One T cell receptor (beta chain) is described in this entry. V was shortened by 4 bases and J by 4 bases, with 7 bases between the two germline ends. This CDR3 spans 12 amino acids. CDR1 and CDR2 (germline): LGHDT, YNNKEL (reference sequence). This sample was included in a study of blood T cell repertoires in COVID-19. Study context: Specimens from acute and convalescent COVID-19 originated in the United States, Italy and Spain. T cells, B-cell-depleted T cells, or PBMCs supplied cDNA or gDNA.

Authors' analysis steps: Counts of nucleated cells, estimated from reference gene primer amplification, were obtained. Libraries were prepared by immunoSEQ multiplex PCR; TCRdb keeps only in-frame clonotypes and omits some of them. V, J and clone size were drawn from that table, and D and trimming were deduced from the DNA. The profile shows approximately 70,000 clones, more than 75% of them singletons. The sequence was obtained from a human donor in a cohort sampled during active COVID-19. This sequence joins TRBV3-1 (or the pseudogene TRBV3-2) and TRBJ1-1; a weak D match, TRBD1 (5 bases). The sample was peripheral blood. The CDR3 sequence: CASSLGVTEAFF. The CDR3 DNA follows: TGTGCCAGCAGCCTAGGGGTCACTGAAGCTTTCTTT.